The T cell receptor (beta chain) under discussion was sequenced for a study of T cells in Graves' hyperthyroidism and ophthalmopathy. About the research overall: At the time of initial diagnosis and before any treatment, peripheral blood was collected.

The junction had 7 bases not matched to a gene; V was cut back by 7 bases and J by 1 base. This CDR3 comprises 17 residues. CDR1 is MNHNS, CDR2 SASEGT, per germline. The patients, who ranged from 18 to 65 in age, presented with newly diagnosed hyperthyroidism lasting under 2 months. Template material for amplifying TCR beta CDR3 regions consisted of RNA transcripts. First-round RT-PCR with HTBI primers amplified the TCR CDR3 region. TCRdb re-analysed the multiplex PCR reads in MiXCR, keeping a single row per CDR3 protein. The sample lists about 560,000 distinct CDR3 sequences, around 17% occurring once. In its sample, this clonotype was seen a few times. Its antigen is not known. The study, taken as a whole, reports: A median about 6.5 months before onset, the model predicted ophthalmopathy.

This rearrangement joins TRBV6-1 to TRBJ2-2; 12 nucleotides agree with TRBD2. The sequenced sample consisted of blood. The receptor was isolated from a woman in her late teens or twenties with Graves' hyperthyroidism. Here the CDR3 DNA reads TGTGCCAGCAAGTTGCTAGCGGGAGGGCGGAACACCGGGGAGCTGTTTTTT. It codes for CASKLLAGGRNTGELFF.